Listed here is a single TCR beta chain. Germline V gene sequence: CDR1 SGHVS, CDR2 FQNEAQ. The junction had 3 bases not matched to a gene; V was cut back by 1 base and J by 11 bases. The CDR3 covers 13 residues. As originally analysed: It was from reference gene primer amplification that nucleated cell counts were estimated. The assay was immunoSEQ multiplex PCR, and TCRdb's table has in-frame clones only and misses some. Clone size and V and J calls were adopted from that table, with D and trimming inferred from the DNA. Of roughly 350,000 clones in the sample, 85% were seen once. This sample was included in a study of blood T cell repertoires in COVID-19. Looking at the study overall: Sites in the United States, Italy and Spain provided acute and convalescent COVID-19 samples. T cells, B-cell-depleted T cells, or PBMCs provided the cDNA or gDNA that served as material.

This clonotype was obtained from a woman aged 18-29 years with acute or convalescent COVID-19. The J gene is TRBJ1-1, the V gene TRBV7-8; 11 nucleotides match TRBD1. Sequenced sample: peripheral blood. The CDR3 coding sequence is TGTGCCAGCAGCTTAGGTGGACAGGGGGCGGCTTTCTTT. Its protein product is CASSLGGQGAAFF. Variable domain in full (rest from reference TRBV7-8 and TRBJ1-1): GAGVSQSPRYKVAKRGQDVALRCDPISGHVSLFWYQQALGQGPEFLTYFQNEAQLDKSGLPSDRFFAERPEGSVSTLKIQRTQQEDSAVYLCASSLGGQGAAFFGQGTRLTVV.